The clone carrying this T cell receptor (beta chain) occurred once. Its antigen is not known. CDR1 SGHVS and CDR2 FQNEAQ come from the germline V gene. V was clipped by 2 bases and J by 6 bases, with 11 bases between them. The CDR3 is 14 amino acids. The sample comes from a study of response to subunit inactivated influenza vaccine. Study findings and constraints: There was a suggestion from the authors that each seasonal influenza vaccination recruits few new T cells.

In TCRdb, the RT-PCR reads were re-called with MiXCR into one record per CDR3 protein. The data show about 800,000 distinct CDR3 sequences, less than 25% seen once. Here the sequenced sample was PBMCs from blood, taken 4 to 6 days after vaccination. This chain connects TRBV7-8 to TRBJ2-1; D may match TRBD1 or TRBD2 (5 bases each). The TCR sequence derives from a man between 50 and 59 years old who received an inactivated influenza vaccine. CDR3 sequence reads: CASSLLGPVNEQFF. DNA of the CDR3: TGTGCCAGCAGCTTACTGGGACCGGTCAATGAGCAGTTCTTC.